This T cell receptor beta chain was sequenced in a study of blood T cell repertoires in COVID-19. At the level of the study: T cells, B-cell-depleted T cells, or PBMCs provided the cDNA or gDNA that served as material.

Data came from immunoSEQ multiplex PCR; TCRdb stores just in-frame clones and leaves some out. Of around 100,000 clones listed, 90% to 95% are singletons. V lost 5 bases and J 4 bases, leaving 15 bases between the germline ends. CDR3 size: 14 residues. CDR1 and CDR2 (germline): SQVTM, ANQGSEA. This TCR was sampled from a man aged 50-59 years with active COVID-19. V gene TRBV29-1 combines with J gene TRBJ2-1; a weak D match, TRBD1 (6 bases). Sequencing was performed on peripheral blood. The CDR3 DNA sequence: TGCAGCGTTTCTTCGGCAGGGGCTTACAATGAGCAGTTCTTC. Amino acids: CSVSSAGAYNEQFF.